The 18 T cell receptor beta chains listed next were all sequenced from one sample in a study of shared clonotypes between healthy human individuals. CD8 cells regarded as naive lacked CD45RO, were positively chosen for CCR7, and omitted terminally differentiated effector memory CD45RA+ cells. Repertoires were generated with immunoSEQ multiplex PCR, while TCRdb's copy carries only in-frame clones and drops some. The repertoire holds about 2.1 million clones, with 93% as singletons. Sequencing used naive CD8+ T cells from PBMCs. The source of these receptors is a man aged 18 to 30 in good health. Some clones in this sample may be carry-over from other donors' samples.

The V and J genes are TRBV6-5 and TRBJ1-1; D is possibly TRBD1 (5 bases). CDR3 length: 14 amino acids. Looked up from germline, CDR1 is MNHEY and CDR2 is SVGAGI. Trimming took 6 bases from V and 8 from J, leaving 19 bases between them. The CDR3 spells CASSPDAGLAEAFF. CDR3 DNA: TGTGCCAGCAGCCCCGATGCAGGGCTTGCCGAAGCTTTCTTT.

The rearrangement links TRBV9 to TRBJ2-7, with D possibly being TRBD2 (5 bases). V was shortened by 0 bases and J by 7 bases, with 17 bases between the two germline ends. The CDR3 length is 15 residues. The V gene's germline CDR1 is SGDLS and CDR2 YYNGEE. The CDR3 spells CASSVEAESRGEQYF. Written as DNA, the CDR3 is TGTGCCAGCAGCGTAGAGGCAGAATCTAGAGGGGAGCAGTACTTC.

The chain employs TRBV6-5 and TRBJ2-7; D may be TRBD1 or TRBD2 (5 bases each). Trimming removed 6 bases from V and 0 bases from J, with 12 bases in between. The CDR3 extends over 14 amino acids. Per germline, CDR1 MNHEY and CDR2 SVGAGI. CDR3 sequence: CASSPGPISYEQYF. The CDR3 DNA reads TGTGCCAGCAGCCCGGGGCCGATCTCCTACGAGCAGTACTTC.

The gene calls are TRBV4-1 and TRBJ2-2; a weak D match, TRBD1 (6 bases). CDR1 MGHRA and CDR2 YSYEKL come from the germline V gene. CDR3 length: 14 amino acids. V dropped 6 bases and J dropped 5 bases, with 13 bases sitting between them. This CDR3 is CASRPGQTTGELFF. CDR3 nucleotide sequence: TGCGCCAGCAGACCGGGACAAACTACCGGGGAGCTGTTTTTT.

This clone has only one observation. The CDR3 here is CASSLRTGLGRPQHF. The CDR3 region has the DNA TGTGCCAGCAGTTTAAGGACAGGGCTTGGTAGGCCCCAGCATTTT. This chain joins TRBV28 and TRBJ1-5; 8 nucleotides agree with TRBD1. Trimming cost V 2 bases and J 9 bases; bases outside gene matches: 9. From germline, CDR1 is MDHEN and CDR2 SYDVKM. The length of the CDR3 is 15 residues.

This rearrangement joins TRBV21-1 to TRBJ1-1. TRBV21-1 is designated a pseudogene. The CDR3 covers 17 residues. This chain's CDR3 is CASSKVKGWKGNTEAFF. As DNA, the CDR3 is TGTGCCAGCAGCAAAGTTAAAGGATGGAAGGGAAACACTGAAGCTTTCTTT.

The V call is TRBV19, the J call TRBJ2-1, with D uncertain. The germline gives CDR1 LNHDA, CDR2 SQIVND (reference sequence). With 8 bases removed from V and 5 bases from J, the gap between germline ends came to 22 bases. This CDR3 region has 16 residues. The CDR3 sequence: CASCLSARRSDNEQFF. The DNA of the CDR3 is TGTGCCAGTTGCCTTTCTGCCAGGCGTTCCGACAATGAGCAGTTCTTC.

CDR3 loop: CASTGLGEKLFF. The CDR3 DNA follows: TGTGCCAGCACAGGGTTAGGGGAAAAACTGTTTTTT. V is TRBV28 and J is TRBJ1-4, with D maybe TRBD1 (5 bases). Germline V CDR1 and CDR2: MDHEN, SYDVKM. The V gene lost 7 bases and the J gene lost 8 bases, with 11 bases spanning the gap. The CDR3 extends over 12 amino acids.

This chain uses TRBV19 with TRBJ1-1; perhaps TRBD1 as D (6 bases). The CDR3 length is 14 residues. The V gene lost 2 bases and the J gene lost 10 bases, with 17 bases spanning the gap. CDR1 LNHDA and CDR2 SQIVND come from the germline V gene (reference sequence). The DNA for the CDR3 is TGTGCCAGTAGTATACAGGGGCACCTAGATCCAGCTTTCTTT. This translates into CASSIQGHLDPAFF.

This chain links TRBV2 with TRBJ2-7; D may be TRBD1 (5 bases). CDR1 is SNHLY, CDR2 FYNNEI, per germline. The CDR3 contains 13 residues. Trimming left V 6 bases short and J 2 bases short, with 11 bases between. The CDR3 coding sequence is TGTGCCAGCAGCTCCAGGGATCCCTACGAGCAGTACTTC. Its protein is CASSSRDPYEQYF.

Worth noting for this clone: Other nucleotide sequences in the sample specify the same CDR3. The chain combines TRBV13 with TRBJ2-3, with D tentatively TRBD1 or TRBD2 (5 bases each). The CDR3 totals 12 residues. Germline V gene data show CDR1 as PRHDT and CDR2 as FYEKMQ (reference sequence). Trimming took 3 bases from V and 4 from J, leaving 5 bases between them. The CDR3 protein is CASSLGADTQYF. For the CDR3, the DNA is TGTGCCAGCAGCTTGGGGGCAGATACGCAGTATTTT.

This chain connects TRBV28 to TRBJ2-7, with D perhaps TRBD2 (5 bases). The CDR3 has 14 amino acids. The germline V and J ends were trimmed by 11 bases and 4 bases, with 21 bases remaining between them. Per the germline V gene, CDR1 is MDHEN and CDR2 is SYDVKM. CDR3 DNA sequence: TGTGCCCACTCCCCCCCCGGGATCGGATACGAGCAGTACTTC. Translating it yields CAHSPPGIGYEQYF.

The V gene is TRBV18, the J gene TRBJ2-1; the match to TRBD2 covers 9 bases. The V gene end was trimmed by 2 bases and the J gene end by 6 bases; junction bases not matched to a gene: 8. Germline V CDR1 and CDR2: KGHSH, LQKENI. The CDR3 runs to 16 residues. The chain's CDR3 is CASSPEYAGGGNEQFF. The CDR3 coding sequence is TGTGCCAGCTCACCAGAATACGCGGGAGGGGGCAATGAGCAGTTCTTC.

The V call is TRBV11-1, the J call TRBJ1-2; weak D call: TRBD1 (6 bases). With 3 bases removed from V and 2 bases from J, the gap between germline ends came to 13 bases. The CDR3 consists of 15 residues. CDR1 and CDR2 from the germline V gene are SGHAT and FQDESV (reference sequence). The chain's CDR3 is CASSLRGSLNYGYTF. The CDR3, as DNA: TGTGCCAGCAGCTTGAGGGGGAGTCTGAACTATGGCTACACCTTC. Full variable domain (rest looked up from reference TRBV11-1 and TRBJ1-2): EAEVAQSPRYKITEKSQAVAFWCDPISGHATLYWYRQILGQGPELLVQFQDESVVDDSQLPKDRFSAERLKGVDSTLKIQPAELGDSAMYLCASSLRGSLNYGYTFGSGTRLTVV.

Comments on this clone: At the DNA level, this CDR3 is encoded by other sequences in the same sample as well. The CDR3, as DNA: TGTGCCAGCAGTTTATCGCGCTCCTACAATGAGCAGTTCTTC. This gives the protein CASSLSRSYNEQFF. The chain has TRBV27 and TRBJ2-1; D gene ambiguous. The CDR3 consists of 14 residues. The germline V and J ends were trimmed by 0 bases and 0 bases, with 3 bases remaining between them. CDR1 is MNHEY and CDR2 is SMNVEV in the germline V gene (reference sequence).

The chain is built from TRBV10-2 and TRBJ1-1; D remains ambiguous. Trimming cost V 7 bases and J 1 base, with 10 bases left between them. This CDR3 comprises 13 residues. CDR1 is WSHSY, CDR2 SAAADI, per germline. DNA for the CDR3: TGCGCCAGCATGTGGACGGAGAACACTGAAGCTTTCTTT. Its protein product is CASMWTENTEAFF.

This clone was recorded only once. CDR3 bases: TGTGCCAGCAGCTCGCGTCGGGACATCGGGCAGCCCCAGCATTTT. Protein sequence: CASSSRRDIGQPQHF. The chain is built from TRBV7-2 and TRBJ1-5; a possible D gene is TRBD1 (6 bases). The germline gives CDR1 SGHTA, CDR2 FQGNSA. This CDR3 is 15 amino acids long. The V gene lost 4 bases and the J gene lost 7 bases, with 17 bases spanning the gap. The complete variable domain, with remaining parts taken from reference TRBV7-2 and TRBJ1-5, reads GAGVSQSPSNKVTEKGKDVELRCDPISGHTALYWYRQSLGQGLEFLIYFQGNSAPDKSGLPSDRFSAERTGGSVSTLTIQRTQQEDSAVYLCASSSRRDIGQPQHFGDGTRLSIL.

V and J are TRBV4-2 and TRBJ1-3; D call uncertain. The CDR3 is 17 residues long. CDR1 is LGHNA, CDR2 YNFKEQ, per germline. V shed 4 bases and J shed 3 bases, with 19 bases lying between them. In DNA form, the CDR3 reads TGTGCCAGCAGCCCCCGGGGTCCGGGGAGAGATGGAAACACCATATATTTT. Amino acids: CASSPRGPGRDGNTIYF.